Included here is one TCR beta chain sequence, with context. There is no known antigen for this receptor. Base quality data are lacking; no much larger clone is found one base away. The data were taken from a study of T cell responses to AZD1222 COVID-19 vaccine (dated by TCRdb to the early 2020s). Concerning the study at large: TCR sequencing covered fewer than 250 trial participants: approximately 200 given two doses of AZD1222 and around 25 given two doses of MenACWY control vaccine. Trial participants were enrolled by age into 18-55, 56-69 and 70-plus year subgroups, with roughly 150, 30 and 60 TCR-sequenced participants respectively.

In the paper's terms, the time point label means: about 28 days (+/-7) after the second vaccine dose. AZD1222 recipients with second doses at about 4 weeks or about 12 weeks were pooled, because spike-specific TCR depth and breadth did not differ between schedules. The vaccinee samples were drawn from two UK trials, COV001 and COV002, one of which was a single-blind randomized controlled phase 2/3 trial testing AZD1222 (ChAdOx1 nCoV-19) in healthy adults. Trial participant PBMC samples were collected at day 0 and day 28 after the second dose for TCRbeta chain sequencing. The CDR3 regions of human TCRbeta chains were analyzed by immunosequencing. The published analysis was carried out like this. TCRs in the repertoires were compared against a reference library of SARS-CoV-2-specific TCRs that had been generated with the MIRA antigen-specificity platform. Breadth was defined as the fraction of unique TCRs that were SARS-CoV-2-associated, and depth was defined as the fraction of total T cells that were SARS-CoV-2-associated. Using the MIRA data, each spike-specific TCR was mapped to the spike region that the TCR reacts to and placed in a CD4 or CD8 class. Log10-transformed breadth and depth values were compared by one-way ANOVA with Sidak's multiple comparisons tests. TCRdb obtained this table from immuneACCESS and retained in-frame rearrangements with V and J assigned. These tables miss some clones; where compared with another copy, unresolved V genes account for less than half of the shortfall, and the remainder is unexplained. From that table come the V and J calls and clone size; the DNA was used to work out D and trimming. A total of 200,000 or so clones appear in this sample, approximately 93% of them only once. The ten largest clones capture roughly 1% of the sample.

The CDR3 starts with the cysteine, ends with the phenylalanine, and has 14 residues. The retained sequence is limited to the CDR3, 42 bases, with the frame set at the first base. V sheds 4 bases and J sheds 5 bases, leaving 15 bases between their ends. CDR1 is given as SGDLS and CDR2 as YYNGEE, both from the germline V gene. What the study reported, not specific to this receptor: Participants were mostly white British and included more females than males, and it was suggested by the authors that clonal diversity may have been underestimated. In the small 56-69-year group, the increase in depth fell short of significance, most likely because of low power. Epitopes outside the regions mutated in the B.1.351 and B.1.1.7 variants were reportedly recognized by nearly half of the unique spike-specific TCRs. A significant rise in spike-specific TCR breadth and depth was observed after two AZD1222 doses relative to day 0 and relative to MenACWY recipients. Because no day 14 peak-response samples were available, the repertoires could be characterized only after the peak T cell response. The vaccine-associated CD4 TCRs covered the entire spike protein, and the dominant responses fell in regions 160-218 and 743-854. Conclusions about previously exposed vaccinees are limited because only six or seven AZD1222 recipients were SARS-CoV-2 seropositive at baseline.

This sequence originates from an adult who received the AZD1222 COVID-19 vaccine. The sample in question was peripheral blood, obtained 28 days after the second AZD1222 dose. The chain employs TRBV9 and TRBJ2-5, with the D gene not confidently named. The CDR3 region reads CASSYSSHSETQYF. The DNA reads as follows: TGTGCCAGCAGCTACTCTTCTCACAGCGAGACCCAGTACTTC.